The subject of this entry is one TCR beta chain. The source of the sample is a study of T cells after yellow fever vaccination. Using its own MiXCR run on the 5' RACE reads, TCRdb lists one record per CDR3 protein. The data show a few hundred thousand distinct CDR3 sequences, around 7.3% seen once. The TCR comes from a man aged 18 to 30 who received the YFV17D yellow fever vaccine. Sequenced here: PBMCs, sampled around 45 days after the first yellow fever vaccination.

The CDR3 is CASSHRTDHRQELFF. In nucleotides, the CDR3 is TGCGCCAGCAGCCACCGGACAGACCACCGTCAGGAGCTGTTTTTT. The chain combines TRBV4-1 with TRBJ2-2, with D maybe TRBD1 (6 bases). Germline V CDR1 and CDR2: MGHRA, YSYEKL. V lost 3 bases, J lost 10 bases, and 18 bases lay in between. This CDR3 spans 15 amino acids.